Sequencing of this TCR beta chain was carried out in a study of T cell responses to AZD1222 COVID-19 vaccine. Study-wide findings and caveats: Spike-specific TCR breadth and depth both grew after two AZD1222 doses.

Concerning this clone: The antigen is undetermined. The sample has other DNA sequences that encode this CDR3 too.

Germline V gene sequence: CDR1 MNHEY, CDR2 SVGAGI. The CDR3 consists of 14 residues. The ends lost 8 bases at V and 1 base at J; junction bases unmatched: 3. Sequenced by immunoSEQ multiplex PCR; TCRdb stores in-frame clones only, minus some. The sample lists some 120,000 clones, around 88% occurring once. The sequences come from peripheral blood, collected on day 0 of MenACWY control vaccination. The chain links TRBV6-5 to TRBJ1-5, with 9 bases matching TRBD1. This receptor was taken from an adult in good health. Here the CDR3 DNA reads TGTGCCAGCCGGACAGGGGCCAGCAATCAGCCCCAGCATTTT. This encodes CASRTGASNQPQHF.